This TCR beta chain was captured in a study of blood T cells in healthy people across ages. Primed by a sample-barcoded 5' primer and a J-beta primer mix, a second PCR proceeded for about 7 to 11 cycles. Researchers report that a template-switch adaptor with 12 random nucleotides tagged each cDNA molecule. TCRdb processed the 5' RACE reads anew with MiXCR; each CDR3 protein has one entry. The profile shows 600,000 to 1,000,000 distinct CDR3 sequences, roughly 25% of them singletons. Deletions cut 8 bases from V and 0 bases from J, with 16 bases between. The germline CDR1 and CDR2 sequences are SQVTM and ANQGSEA. The CDR3 has 14 residues. This clonotype was detected a few times. This same sample was also taken into another study, of T cells of mothers and their children.

Sequences were obtained from blood. V usage is TRBV29-1 and J usage is TRBJ1-1, with D unresolved. The TCR originated in a boy aged 5 to 17 in good health. The CDR3: CSPLRGKMNTEAFF. Written as DNA, the CDR3 is TGCAGCCCCCTGAGAGGGAAAATGAACACTGAAGCTTTCTTT.